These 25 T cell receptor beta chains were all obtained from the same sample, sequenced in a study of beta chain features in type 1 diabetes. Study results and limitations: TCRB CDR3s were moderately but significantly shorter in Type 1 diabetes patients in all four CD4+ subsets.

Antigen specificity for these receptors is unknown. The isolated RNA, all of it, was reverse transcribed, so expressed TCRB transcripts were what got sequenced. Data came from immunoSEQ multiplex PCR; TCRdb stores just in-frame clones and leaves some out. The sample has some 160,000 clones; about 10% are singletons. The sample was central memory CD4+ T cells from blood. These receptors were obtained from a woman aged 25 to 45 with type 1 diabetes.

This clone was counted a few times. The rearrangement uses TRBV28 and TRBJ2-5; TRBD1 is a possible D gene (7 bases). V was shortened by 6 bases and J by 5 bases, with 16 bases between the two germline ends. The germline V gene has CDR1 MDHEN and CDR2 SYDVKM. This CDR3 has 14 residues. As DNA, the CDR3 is TGTGCCAGCAGCCTACAGGGGAGGAGGGAGACCCAGTACTTC. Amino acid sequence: CASSLQGRRETQYF.

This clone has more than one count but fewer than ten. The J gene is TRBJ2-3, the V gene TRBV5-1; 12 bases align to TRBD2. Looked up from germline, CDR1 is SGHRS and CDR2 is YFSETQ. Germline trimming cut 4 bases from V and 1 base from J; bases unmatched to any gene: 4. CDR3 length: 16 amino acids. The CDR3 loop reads CASSLGLAGRTDTQYF. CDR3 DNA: TGCGCCAGCAGCCTCGGACTAGCGGGACGCACAGATACGCAGTATTTT.

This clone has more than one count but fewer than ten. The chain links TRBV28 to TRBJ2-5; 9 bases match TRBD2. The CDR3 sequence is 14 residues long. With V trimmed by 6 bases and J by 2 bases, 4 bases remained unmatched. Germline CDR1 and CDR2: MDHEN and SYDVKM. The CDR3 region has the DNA TGTGCCAGCAGCCCGACTAGCGGACAAGAGACCCAGTACTTC. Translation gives CASSPTSGQETQYF.

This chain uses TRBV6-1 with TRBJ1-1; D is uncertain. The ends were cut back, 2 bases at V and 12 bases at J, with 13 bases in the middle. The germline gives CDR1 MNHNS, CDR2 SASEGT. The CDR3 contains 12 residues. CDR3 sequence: CASSESEVVTFF. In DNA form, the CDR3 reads TGTGCCAGCAGTGAATCGGAGGTCGTGACTTTCTTT.

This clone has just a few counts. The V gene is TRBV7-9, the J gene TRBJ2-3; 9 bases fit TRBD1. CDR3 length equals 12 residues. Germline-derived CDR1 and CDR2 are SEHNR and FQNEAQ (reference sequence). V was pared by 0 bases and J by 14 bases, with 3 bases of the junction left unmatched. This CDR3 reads CASSLAGQGPYF. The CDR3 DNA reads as TGTGCCAGCAGCTTAGCGGGACAGGGTCCGTATTTT.

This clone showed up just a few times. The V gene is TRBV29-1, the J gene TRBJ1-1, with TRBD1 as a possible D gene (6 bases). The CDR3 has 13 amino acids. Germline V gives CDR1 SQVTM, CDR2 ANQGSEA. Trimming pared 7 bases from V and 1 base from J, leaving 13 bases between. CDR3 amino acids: CSAHRETNTEAFF. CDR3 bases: TGCAGCGCCCACAGGGAGACGAACACTGAAGCTTTCTTT.

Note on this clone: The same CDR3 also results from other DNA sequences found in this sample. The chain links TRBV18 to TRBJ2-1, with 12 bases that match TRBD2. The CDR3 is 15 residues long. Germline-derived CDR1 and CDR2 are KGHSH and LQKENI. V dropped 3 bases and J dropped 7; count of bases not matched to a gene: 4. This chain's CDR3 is CASSPGTSGSNEQFF. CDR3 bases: TGTGCCAGCTCACCCGGGACTAGCGGGTCAAATGAGCAGTTCTTC. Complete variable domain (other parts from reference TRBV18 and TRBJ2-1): NAGVMQNPRHLVRRRGQEARLRCSPMKGHSHVYWYRQLPEEGLKFMVYLQKENIIDESGMPKERFSAEFPKEGPSILRIQQVVRGDSAAYFCASSPGTSGSNEQFFGPGTRLTVL.

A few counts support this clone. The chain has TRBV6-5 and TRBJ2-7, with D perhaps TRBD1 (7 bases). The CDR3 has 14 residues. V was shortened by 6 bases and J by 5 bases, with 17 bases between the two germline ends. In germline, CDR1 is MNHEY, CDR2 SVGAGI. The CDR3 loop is CASSQLRGVHEQYF. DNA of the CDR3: TGTGCCAGCAGCCAGCTCAGGGGGGTCCACGAGCAGTACTTC.

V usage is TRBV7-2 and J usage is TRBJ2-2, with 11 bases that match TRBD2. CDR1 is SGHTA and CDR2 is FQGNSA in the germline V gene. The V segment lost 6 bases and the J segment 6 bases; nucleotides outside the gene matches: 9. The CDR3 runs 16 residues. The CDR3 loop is CASRQPGLAVAGELFF. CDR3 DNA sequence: TGTGCCAGCAGACAACCGGGACTAGCGGTTGCCGGGGAGCTGTTTTTT. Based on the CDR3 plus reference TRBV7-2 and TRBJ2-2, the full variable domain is GAGVSQSPSNKVTEKGKDVELRCDPISGHTALYWYRQSLGQGLEFLIYFQGNSAPDKSGLPSDRFSAERTGGSVSTLTIQRTQQEDSAVYLCASRQPGLAVAGELFFGEGSRLTVL.

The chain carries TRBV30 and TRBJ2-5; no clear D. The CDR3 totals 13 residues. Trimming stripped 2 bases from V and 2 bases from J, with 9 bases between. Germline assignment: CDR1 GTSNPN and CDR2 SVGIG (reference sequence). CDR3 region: CAWSRNSQETQYF. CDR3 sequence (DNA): TGTGCCTGGAGTCGGAACAGTCAAGAGACCCAGTACTTC.

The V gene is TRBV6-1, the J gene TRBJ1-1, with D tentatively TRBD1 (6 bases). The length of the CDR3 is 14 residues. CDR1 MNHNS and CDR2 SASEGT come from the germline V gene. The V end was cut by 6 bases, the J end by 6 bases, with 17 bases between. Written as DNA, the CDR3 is TGTGCCAGCAGGGAATTTACAGGGAGGGCTGAAGCTTTCTTT. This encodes CASREFTGRAEAFF.

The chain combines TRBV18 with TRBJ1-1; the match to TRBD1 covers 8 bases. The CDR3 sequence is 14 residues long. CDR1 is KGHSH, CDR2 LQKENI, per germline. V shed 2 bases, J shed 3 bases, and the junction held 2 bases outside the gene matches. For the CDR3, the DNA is TGTGCCAGCTCACCAAACAGGGGGGACACTGAAGCTTTCTTT. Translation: CASSPNRGDTEAFF.

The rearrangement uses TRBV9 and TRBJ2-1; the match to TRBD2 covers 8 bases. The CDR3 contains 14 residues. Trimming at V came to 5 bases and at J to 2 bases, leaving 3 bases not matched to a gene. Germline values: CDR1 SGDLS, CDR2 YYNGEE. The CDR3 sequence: CASSYSGTYNEQFF. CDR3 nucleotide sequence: TGTGCCAGCAGTTATAGCGGGACCTACAATGAGCAGTTCTTC.

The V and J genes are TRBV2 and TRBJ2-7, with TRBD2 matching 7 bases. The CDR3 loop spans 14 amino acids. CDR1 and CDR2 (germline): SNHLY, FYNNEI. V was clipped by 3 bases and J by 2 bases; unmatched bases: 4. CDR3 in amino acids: CASSDGGGPYEQYF. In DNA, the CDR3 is TGTGCCAGCAGTGATGGGGGGGGACCCTACGAGCAGTACTTC.

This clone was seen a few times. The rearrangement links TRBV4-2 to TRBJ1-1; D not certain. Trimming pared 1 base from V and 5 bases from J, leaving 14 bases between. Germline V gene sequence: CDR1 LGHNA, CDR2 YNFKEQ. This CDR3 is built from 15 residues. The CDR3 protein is CASSQGNGQRTEAFF. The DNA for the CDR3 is TGTGCCAGCAGCCAAGGTAACGGCCAGAGGACTGAAGCTTTCTTT.

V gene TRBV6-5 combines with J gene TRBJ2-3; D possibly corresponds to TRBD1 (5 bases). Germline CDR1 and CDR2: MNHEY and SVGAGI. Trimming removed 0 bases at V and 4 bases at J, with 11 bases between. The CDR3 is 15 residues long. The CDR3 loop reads CASSYSVQGADTQYF. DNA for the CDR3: TGTGCCAGCAGTTACTCTGTGCAGGGCGCAGATACGCAGTATTTT.

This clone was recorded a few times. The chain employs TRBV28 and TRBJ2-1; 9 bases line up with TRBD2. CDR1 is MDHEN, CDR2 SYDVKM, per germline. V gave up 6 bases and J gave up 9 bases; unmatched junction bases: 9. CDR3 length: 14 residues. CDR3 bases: TGTGCCAGCAGGGGCGGGGCTAGCGGGACTGAGCAGTTCTTC. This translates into CASRGGASGTEQFF.

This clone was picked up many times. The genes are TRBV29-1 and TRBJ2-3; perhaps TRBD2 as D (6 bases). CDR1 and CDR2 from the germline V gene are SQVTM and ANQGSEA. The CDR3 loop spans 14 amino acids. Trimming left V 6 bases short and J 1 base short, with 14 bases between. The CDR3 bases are TGCAGCGTCGTCCGGAGGGACCGCACAGATACGCAGTATTTT. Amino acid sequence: CSVVRRDRTDTQYF.

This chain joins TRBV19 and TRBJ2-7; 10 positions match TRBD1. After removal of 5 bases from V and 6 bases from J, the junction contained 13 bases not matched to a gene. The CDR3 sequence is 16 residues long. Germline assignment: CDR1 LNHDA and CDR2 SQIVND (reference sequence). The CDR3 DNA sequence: TGTGCCAGTAGTCGCGCTACGGGACAGGGGTTTTCCGAGCAGTACTTC. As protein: CASSRATGQGFSEQYF.

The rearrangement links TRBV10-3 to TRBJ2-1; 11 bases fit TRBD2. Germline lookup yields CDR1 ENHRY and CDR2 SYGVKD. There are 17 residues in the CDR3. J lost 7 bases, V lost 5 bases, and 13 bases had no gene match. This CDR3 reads CAISHHYPTSGANEQFF. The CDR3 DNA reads TGTGCCATCAGTCACCACTATCCGACTAGCGGGGCTAATGAGCAGTTCTTC.

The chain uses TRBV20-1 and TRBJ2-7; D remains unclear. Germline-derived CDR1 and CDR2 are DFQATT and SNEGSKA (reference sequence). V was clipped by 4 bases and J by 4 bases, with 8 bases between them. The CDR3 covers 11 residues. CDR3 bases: TGCAGTGCTACGGTCAATTACGAGCAGTACTTC. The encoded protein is CSATVNYEQYF.

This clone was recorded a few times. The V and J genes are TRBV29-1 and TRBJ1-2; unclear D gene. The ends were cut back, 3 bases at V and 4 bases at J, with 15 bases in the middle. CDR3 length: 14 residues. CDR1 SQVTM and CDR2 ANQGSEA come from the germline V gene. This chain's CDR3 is CSVDELMPRYGYTF. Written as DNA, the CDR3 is TGCAGCGTTGACGAACTTATGCCCCGCTATGGCTACACCTTC.

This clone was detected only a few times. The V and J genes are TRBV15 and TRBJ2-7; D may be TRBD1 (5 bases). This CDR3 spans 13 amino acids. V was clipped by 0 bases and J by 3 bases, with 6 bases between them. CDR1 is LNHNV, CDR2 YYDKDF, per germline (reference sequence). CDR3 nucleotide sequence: TGTGCCACCAGCAGAGATCAGGGCTACGAGCAGTACTTC. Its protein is CATSRDQGYEQYF.

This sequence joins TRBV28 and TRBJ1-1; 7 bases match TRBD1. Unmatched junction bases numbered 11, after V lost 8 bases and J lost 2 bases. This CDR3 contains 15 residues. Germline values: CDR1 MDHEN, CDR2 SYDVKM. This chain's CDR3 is CASPPPTGANTEAFF. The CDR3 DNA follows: TGTGCCAGCCCACCGCCAACAGGGGCAAACACTGAAGCTTTCTTT.

CDR3 coding DNA: TGTGCCTGGAGTGGCAGGGGCTACACAGATACGCAGTATTTT. Translating gives CAWSGRGYTDTQYF. The chain recombines TRBV30 with TRBJ2-3; D is perhaps TRBD1 (6 bases). The CDR3 length is 14 residues. Germline V CDR1 and CDR2: GTSNPN, SVGIG (reference sequence). Between the trimmed V and J ends, which lost 1 base and 2 bases, there was a span of 10 bases.